These 24 T cell receptor beta chains originate from one sample sequenced in a study of cytomegalovirus exposure and HLA in healthy donors. The PCR was carried out with 60 Vbeta primers and 13 Jbeta primers. Clones were sequenced by immunoSEQ multiplex PCR, and TCRdb holds only the in-frame ones, with some missing. This table has over 85,000 clones, about 72% appearing once. Sequenced: PBMCs. All receptors derive from a man aged 25-45 years in good health and CMV-seronegative.

The chain couples TRBV1 to TRBJ1-5; the table names TRBD1, a call not compared with the DNA. TRBV1 is marked as a pseudogene. This CDR3 spans 13 amino acids. CDR3 loop: CTSSQDPPGPQHF. CDR3 sequence (DNA): TGCACCAGCAGCCAAGATCCCCCAGGGCCCCAGCATTTT.

CDR3 residues: CAWGTGVEETQYF. As DNA, the CDR3 is TGTGCCTGGGGAACAGGGGTGGAGGAGACCCAGTACTTC. The V gene is TRBV30, the J gene TRBJ2-5; 7 nucleotides agree with TRBD1. Germline V CDR1 and CDR2: GTSNPN, SVGIG (reference sequence). The CDR3 is 13 residues long. With 5 bases clipped from V and 5 bases from J, the junction kept 8 bases outside the gene matches.

The rearrangement uses TRBV12-5 and TRBJ1-1; a possible D gene is TRBD1 (6 bases). Trimming shortened V by 1 base and J by 7 bases, and 7 bases separated the two germline ends. There are 12 residues in the CDR3. CDR1 is LGHNT and CDR2 is FRNRAP in the germline V gene. The CDR3 is CASGLEGDEAFF. The CDR3 nucleotides are TGTGCTAGTGGTTTGGAGGGGGATGAAGCTTTCTTT.

The V and J genes are TRBV28 and TRBJ1-2; no firm D call. With 5 bases removed from V and 4 bases from J, the gap between germline ends came to 5 bases. The CDR3 contains 11 residues. CDR1 MDHEN and CDR2 SYDVKM come from the germline V gene. The CDR3 nucleotides read TGTGCCAGCAGTAATAGCTATGGCTACACCTTC. The encoded protein is CASSNSYGYTF.

The V gene is TRBV10-1, the J gene TRBJ2-1, with D possibly TRBD2 on 6 matching bases. CDR1 and CDR2 (germline): WNHNN, SYGVQD (reference sequence). V was pared by 3 bases and J by 2 bases, with 8 bases between. The CDR3 contains 14 residues. As DNA, the CDR3 is TGCGCCAGCAGTGATCGCGGGGCCTACAATGAGCAGTTCTTC. It codes for CASSDRGAYNEQFF.

This rearrangement joins TRBV27 to TRBJ2-7, with D perhaps matching TRBD2 (6 bases). The germline V gene has CDR1 MNHEY and CDR2 SMNVEV (reference sequence). CDR3 length: 14 residues. Trimming pared 1 base from V and 3 bases from J, leaving 10 bases between. CDR3 region: CASSLLGGVYEQYF. The CDR3 coding sequence is TGTGCCAGCAGTTTATTAGGCGGGGTCTACGAGCAGTACTTC.

This chain links TRBV7-2 with TRBJ1-5, with 8 nucleotides matching TRBD1. The CDR3 has 13 amino acids. Germline CDR1 SGHTA, CDR2 FQGNSA. With V trimmed by 1 base and J by 11 bases, 4 bases remained unmatched. DNA of the CDR3: TGTGCCAGCAGCTTAGGTGAGACAGGGGCCCAGCATTTT. This codes for CASSLGETGAQHF.

This sequence joins TRBV5-6 and TRBJ2-7; the D gene is possibly TRBD1 (5 bases). In germline, CDR1 is SGHDT, CDR2 YYEEEE. This CDR3 spans 14 amino acids. The V end was cut by 4 bases, the J end by 0 bases, with 11 bases between. This CDR3 is CASSPVGDSYEQYF. The CDR3 DNA is TGTGCCAGCAGCCCTGTAGGGGACTCCTACGAGCAGTACTTC. Based on the CDR3 plus reference TRBV5-6 and TRBJ2-7, the full variable domain is DAGVTQSPTHLIKTRGQQVTLRCSPKSGHDTVSWYQQALGQGPQFIFQYYEEEERQRGNFPDRFSGHQFPNYSSELNVNALLLGDSALYLCASSPVGDSYEQYFGPGTRLTVT.

The chain carries TRBV30 and TRBJ2-1; the D gene is possibly TRBD2 (6 bases). CDR3 length equals 14 residues. Germline V gives CDR1 GTSNPN, CDR2 SVGIG (reference sequence). Trimming stripped 4 bases from V and 0 bases from J, with 10 bases between. In nucleotides, the CDR3 is TGTGCCTGGAAGGACTATAGCTCCTACAATGAGCAGTTCTTC. This sequence encodes CAWKDYSSYNEQFF.

The chain couples TRBV5-1 to TRBJ2-7, with a possible D match to TRBD2 (5 bases). The CDR3 loop spans 15 amino acids. Trimming pared 0 bases from V and 2 bases from J, leaving 12 bases between. Looked up from germline, CDR1 is SGHRS and CDR2 is YFSETQ. The CDR3 DNA reads TGCGCCAGCAGCTTGGAACGGGGTACAGCCTACGAGCAGTACTTC. Protein: CASSLERGTAYEQYF.

The chain is built from TRBV10-3 and TRBJ1-2; D not certain. Trimming left V 0 bases short and J 8 bases short, with 4 bases between. The CDR3 length is 11 residues. CDR1 ENHRY and CDR2 SYGVKD come from the germline V gene. CDR3 sequence: CAISESYGYTF. The CDR3 region has the DNA TGTGCCATCAGTGAGTCCTACGGCTACACCTTC.

This sequence joins TRBV6-1 and TRBJ2-7; maybe TRBD1 (6 bases). This CDR3 has 11 residues. Between the trimmed V and J ends, which lost 2 bases and 12 bases, there was a span of 11 bases. Germline CDR1 MNHNS, CDR2 SASEGT. CDR3 sequence reads: CASSETQGRYF. The CDR3 bases are TGTGCCAGCAGTGAAACCCAGGGGCGGTACTTC.

The chain carries TRBV7-9 and TRBJ1-6, with D unclear. This CDR3 contains 14 residues. Trimming pared 7 bases from V and 10 bases from J, leaving 17 bases between. Looked up from germline, CDR1 is SEHNR and CDR2 is FQNEAQ (reference sequence). CDR3 loop: CASTHPVLGSPLHF. Written as DNA, the CDR3 is TGTGCCAGCACCCACCCGGTCCTCGGGTCACCCCTCCACTTT.

V gene TRBV10-3 combines with J gene TRBJ1-2, with unresolved D. The germline V gene encodes CDR1 ENHRY and CDR2 SYGVKD. V lost 4 bases and J 7 bases, leaving 10 bases between the germline ends. This CDR3 is 12 amino acids long. The CDR3 spells CAISVGDSGYTF. CDR3 coding DNA: TGTGCCATCAGTGTGGGAGATTCTGGCTACACCTTC.

The gene calls are TRBV7-6 and TRBJ1-1; 7 bases are a match to TRBD1. CDR3 length: 13 amino acids. CDR1 SGHVS and CDR2 FNYEAQ come from the germline V gene. Trimming removed 5 bases from V and 4 bases from J; junction bases left unmatched: 4. DNA of the CDR3: TGTGCCAGCAGCCCAGGGGGGAGCACTGAAGCTTTCTTT. Protein sequence: CASSPGGSTEAFF.

The chain combines TRBV30 with TRBJ2-1, with TRBD2 matching over 11 bases. Germline V gene sequence: CDR1 GTSNPN, CDR2 SVGIG (reference sequence). With V trimmed by 5 bases and J by 6 bases, 15 bases remained unmatched. This CDR3 has 17 residues. CDR3 nucleotide sequence: TGTGCCTGGCGTAACCTCGAGACTAGCGGGGACGTCAATGAGCAGTTCTTC. It specifies CAWRNLETSGDVNEQFF.

The CDR3 reads CASSSRASGASTDTQYF. The CDR3 nucleotides read TGTGCCAGCAGTTCCCGTGCTAGCGGGGCTAGCACAGATACGCAGTATTTT. J is TRBJ2-3 and V is TRBV28, with 9 bases identical to TRBD2. This CDR3 region has 17 residues. V dropped 4 bases and J dropped 0; count of bases not matched to a gene: 8. Per the germline V gene, CDR1 is MDHEN and CDR2 is SYDVKM.

With respect to this clone: The identical CDR3 is also encoded by other nucleotide sequences in the sample. V is TRBV28 and J is TRBJ1-5; D is uncertain. Germline V gene lookup returns CDR1 MDHEN and CDR2 SYDVKM. The V gene lost 3 bases and the J gene lost 6 bases, with 3 bases spanning the gap. The CDR3 sequence is 11 residues long. CDR3 amino acids: CASSLSQPQHF. The DNA for the CDR3 is TGTGCCAGCAGTTTGAGTCAGCCCCAGCATTTT.

The gene calls are TRBV6-5 and TRBJ1-4; 9 bases agree with TRBD1. CDR3 length: 13 residues. The V gene's germline CDR1 is MNHEY and CDR2 SVGAGI. The V segment lost 7 bases and the J segment 8 bases; nucleotides outside the gene matches: 5. CDR3 in DNA: TGTGCCAGCAAGGGACAGGGTCGCGAAAAACTGTTTTTT. Translated, it gives CASKGQGREKLFF.

This clone came up a few times. This chain uses TRBV12-5 with TRBJ2-7, with D maybe TRBD2 (7 bases). Trimming shortened V by 5 bases and J by 7 bases, and 12 bases separated the two germline ends. CDR1 is LGHNT and CDR2 is FRNRAP in the germline V gene. This CDR3 spans 12 amino acids. CDR3 in amino acids: CASGIRGGEQYF. The DNA of the CDR3 is TGTGCTAGTGGTATTAGGGGGGGAGAGCAGTACTTC.

This clone was picked up a small number of times. This chain connects TRBV19 to TRBJ2-6; the match to TRBD1 covers 8 bases. Looked up from germline, CDR1 is LNHDA and CDR2 is SQIVND (reference sequence). The CDR3 is 16 amino acids. V shed 7 bases and J 4 bases; nucleotides not matched to a gene: 9. The DNA for the CDR3 is TGTGCCAGTATGGCCAGGGGGCGCTGGGGGGCCAACGTCCTGACTTTC. It specifies CASMARGRWGANVLTF.

This clone was found a few times. The chain employs TRBV27 and TRBJ1-2, with 7 positions matching TRBD1. After removal of 2 bases from V and 7 bases from J, the junction contained 4 bases not matched to a gene. Germline-derived CDR1 and CDR2 are MNHEY and SMNVEV (reference sequence). This CDR3 comprises 13 residues. CDR3 loop: CASSLTGVGGYTF. CDR3 in DNA: TGTGCCAGCAGTTTAACAGGGGTGGGTGGCTACACCTTC.

The chain uses TRBV27 and TRBJ1-4, with D perhaps matching TRBD1 (5 bases). V lost 6 bases to trimming and J lost 13 bases, with 12 bases between them. The CDR3 contains 11 residues. The germline V gene encodes CDR1 MNHEY and CDR2 SMNVEV (reference sequence). CDR3 sequence reads: CASSPGGTLFF. The CDR3 nucleotides read TGTGCCAGCAGCCCCGGAGGGACACTGTTTTTT.

This chain uses TRBV27 with TRBJ2-7; TRBD1 matches at 9 bases. With V trimmed by 6 bases and J by 5 bases, 11 bases remained unmatched. Germline values: CDR1 MNHEY, CDR2 SMNVEV (reference sequence). This CDR3 has 15 amino acids. Here the CDR3 DNA reads TGTGCCAGCAGAACCCTCGGGACAGGGAGCCACGAGCAGTACTTC. It specifies CASRTLGTGSHEQYF.